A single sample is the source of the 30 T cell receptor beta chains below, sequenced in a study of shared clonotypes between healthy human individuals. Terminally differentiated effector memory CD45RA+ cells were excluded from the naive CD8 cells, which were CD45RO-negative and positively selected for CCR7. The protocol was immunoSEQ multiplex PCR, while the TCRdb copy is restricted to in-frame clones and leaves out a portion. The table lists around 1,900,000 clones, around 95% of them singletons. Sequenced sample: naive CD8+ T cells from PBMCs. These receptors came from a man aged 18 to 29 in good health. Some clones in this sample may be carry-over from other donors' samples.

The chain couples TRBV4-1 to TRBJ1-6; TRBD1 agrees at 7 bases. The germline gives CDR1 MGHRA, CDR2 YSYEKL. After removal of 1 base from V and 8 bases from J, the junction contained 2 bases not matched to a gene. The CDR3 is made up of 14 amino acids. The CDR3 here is CASSQGQGYSPLHF. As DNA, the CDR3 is TGCGCCAGCAGCCAAGGACAGGGTTATTCACCCCTCCACTTT.

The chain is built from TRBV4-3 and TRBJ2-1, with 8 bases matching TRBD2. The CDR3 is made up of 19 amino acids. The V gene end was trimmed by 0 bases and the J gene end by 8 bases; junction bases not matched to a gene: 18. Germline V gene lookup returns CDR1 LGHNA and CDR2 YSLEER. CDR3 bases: TGCGCCAGCAGCCAAGATTCGGAGCGGGAGTATCCCCTGCGGGATGAGCAGTTCTTC. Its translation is CASSQDSEREYPLRDEQFF.

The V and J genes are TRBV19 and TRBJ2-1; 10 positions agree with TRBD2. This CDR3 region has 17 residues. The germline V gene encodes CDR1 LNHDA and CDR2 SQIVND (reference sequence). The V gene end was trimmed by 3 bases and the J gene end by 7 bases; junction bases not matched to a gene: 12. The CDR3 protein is CASSIFGASGRGNEQFF. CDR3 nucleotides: TGTGCCAGTAGTATCTTTGGAGCTAGCGGGAGAGGTAATGAGCAGTTCTTC.

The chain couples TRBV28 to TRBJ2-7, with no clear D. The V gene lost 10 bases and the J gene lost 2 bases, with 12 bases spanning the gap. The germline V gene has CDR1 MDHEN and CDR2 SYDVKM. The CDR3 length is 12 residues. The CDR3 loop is CATWRGPYEQYF. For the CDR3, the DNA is TGTGCCACCTGGAGAGGACCCTACGAGCAGTACTTC.

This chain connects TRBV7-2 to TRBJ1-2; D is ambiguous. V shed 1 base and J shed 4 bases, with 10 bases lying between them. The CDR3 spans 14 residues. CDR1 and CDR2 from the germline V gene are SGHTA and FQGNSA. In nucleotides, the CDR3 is TGTGCCAGCAGCTTAGAAAGGGTCGGCTATGGCTACACCTTC. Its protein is CASSLERVGYGYTF.

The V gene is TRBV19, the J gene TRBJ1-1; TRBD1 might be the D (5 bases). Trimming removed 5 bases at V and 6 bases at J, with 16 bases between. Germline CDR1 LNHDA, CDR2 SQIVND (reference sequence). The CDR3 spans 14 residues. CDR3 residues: CASSPGRRGPEAFF. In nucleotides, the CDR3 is TGTGCCAGTAGTCCCGGGAGGAGGGGCCCTGAAGCTTTCTTT.

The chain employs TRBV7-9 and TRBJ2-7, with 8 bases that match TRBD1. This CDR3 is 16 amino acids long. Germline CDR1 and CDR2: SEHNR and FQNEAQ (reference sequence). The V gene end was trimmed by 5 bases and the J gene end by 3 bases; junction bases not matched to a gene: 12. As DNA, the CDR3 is TGTGCCAGCAGCCCCGAGACAGGGGCCCAAGACTACGAGCAGTACTTC. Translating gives CASSPETGAQDYEQYF.

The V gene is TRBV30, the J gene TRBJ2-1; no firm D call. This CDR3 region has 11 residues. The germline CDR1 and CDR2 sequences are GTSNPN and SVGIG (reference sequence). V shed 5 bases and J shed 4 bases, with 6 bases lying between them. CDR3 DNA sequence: TGTGCCTGGCAAGAATACAATGAGCAGTTCTTC. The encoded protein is CAWQEYNEQFF.

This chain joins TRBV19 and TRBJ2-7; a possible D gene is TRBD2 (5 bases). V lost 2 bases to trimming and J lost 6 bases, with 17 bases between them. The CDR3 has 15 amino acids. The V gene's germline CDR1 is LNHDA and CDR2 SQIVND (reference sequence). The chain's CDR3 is CASSISPRGSLEQYF. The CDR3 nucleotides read TGTGCCAGTAGTATATCCCCCCGAGGGAGTCTCGAGCAGTACTTC.

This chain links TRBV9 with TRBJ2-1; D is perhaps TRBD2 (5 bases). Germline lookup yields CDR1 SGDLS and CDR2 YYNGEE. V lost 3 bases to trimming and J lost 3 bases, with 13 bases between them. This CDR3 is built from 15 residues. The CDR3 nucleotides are TGTGCCAGCAGCGCCGGAGGTGGCGGCTACAATGAGCAGTTCTTC. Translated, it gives CASSAGGGGYNEQFF.

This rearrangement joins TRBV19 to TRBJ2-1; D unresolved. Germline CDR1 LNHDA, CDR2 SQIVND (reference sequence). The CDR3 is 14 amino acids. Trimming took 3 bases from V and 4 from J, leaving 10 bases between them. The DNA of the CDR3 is TGTGCCAGTAGTATCGGATCAGAGTACAATGAGCAGTTCTTC. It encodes CASSIGSEYNEQFF.

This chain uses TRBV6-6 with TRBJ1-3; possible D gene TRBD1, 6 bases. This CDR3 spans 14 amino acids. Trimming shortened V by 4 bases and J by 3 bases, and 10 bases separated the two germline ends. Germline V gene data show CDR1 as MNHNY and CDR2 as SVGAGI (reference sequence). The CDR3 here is CASSSNRVGNTIYF. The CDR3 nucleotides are TGTGCCAGCAGTTCCAACAGGGTTGGAAACACCATATATTTT.

The CDR3 spells CSGWGLATHNEQFF. CDR3 nucleotides: TGCAGCGGGTGGGGACTAGCGACACACAATGAGCAGTTCTTC. The chain joins TRBV29-1 to TRBJ2-1, with TRBD2 identical over 10 bases. This CDR3 has 14 residues. From germline, CDR1 is SQVTM and CDR2 ANQGSEA. J gave up 5 bases and V 7 bases, and 8 bases lay outside the gene matches.

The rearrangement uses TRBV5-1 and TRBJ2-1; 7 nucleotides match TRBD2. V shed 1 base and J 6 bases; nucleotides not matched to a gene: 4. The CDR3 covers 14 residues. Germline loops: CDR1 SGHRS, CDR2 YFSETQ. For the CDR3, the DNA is TGCGCCAGCAGCTTGACGGGACTACGCAATGAGCAGTTCTTC. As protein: CASSLTGLRNEQFF.

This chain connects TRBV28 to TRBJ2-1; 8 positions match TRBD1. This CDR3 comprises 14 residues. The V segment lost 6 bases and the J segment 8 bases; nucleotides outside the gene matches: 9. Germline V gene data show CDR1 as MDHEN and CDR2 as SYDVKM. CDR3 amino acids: CASRRTGIFYEQFF. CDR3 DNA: TGTGCCAGCAGACGGACAGGGATTTTCTATGAGCAGTTCTTC.

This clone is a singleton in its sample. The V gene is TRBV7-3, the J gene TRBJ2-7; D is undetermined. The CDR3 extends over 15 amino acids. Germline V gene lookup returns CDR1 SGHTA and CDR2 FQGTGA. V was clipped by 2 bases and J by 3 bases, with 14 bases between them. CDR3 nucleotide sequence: TGTGCCAGCAGCTTATATGGCGGATCGGGCTACGAGCAGTACTTC. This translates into CASSLYGGSGYEQYF.

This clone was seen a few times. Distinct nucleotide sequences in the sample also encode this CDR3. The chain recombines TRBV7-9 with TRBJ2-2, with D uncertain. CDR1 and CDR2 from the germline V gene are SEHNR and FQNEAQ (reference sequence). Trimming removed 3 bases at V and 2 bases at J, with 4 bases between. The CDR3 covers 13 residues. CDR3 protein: CASSFGNTGELFF. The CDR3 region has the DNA TGTGCCAGCAGCTTCGGCAACACCGGGGAGCTGTTTTTT.

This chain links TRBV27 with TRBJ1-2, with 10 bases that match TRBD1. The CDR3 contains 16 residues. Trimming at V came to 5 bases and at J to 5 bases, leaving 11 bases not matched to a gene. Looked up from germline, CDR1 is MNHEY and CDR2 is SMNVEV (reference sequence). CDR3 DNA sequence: TGTGCCAGCAGTCCCCGGGACAGGGGCCCCCTTTATGGCTACACCTTC. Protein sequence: CASSPRDRGPLYGYTF.

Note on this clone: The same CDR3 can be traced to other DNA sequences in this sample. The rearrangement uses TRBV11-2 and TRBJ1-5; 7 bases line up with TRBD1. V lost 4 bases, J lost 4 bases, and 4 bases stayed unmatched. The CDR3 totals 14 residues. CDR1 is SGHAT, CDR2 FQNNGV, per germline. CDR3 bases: TGTGCCAGCAGCTCTTCAGGGGGGAATCAGCCCCAGCATTTT. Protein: CASSSSGGNQPQHF.

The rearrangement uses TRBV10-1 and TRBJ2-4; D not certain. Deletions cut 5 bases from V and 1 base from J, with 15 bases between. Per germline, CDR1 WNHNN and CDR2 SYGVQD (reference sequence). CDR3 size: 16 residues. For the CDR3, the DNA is TGCGCCAGCAGTTTTAATCCCGGGTTGGCCAAAAACATTCAGTACTTC. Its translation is CASSFNPGLAKNIQYF.

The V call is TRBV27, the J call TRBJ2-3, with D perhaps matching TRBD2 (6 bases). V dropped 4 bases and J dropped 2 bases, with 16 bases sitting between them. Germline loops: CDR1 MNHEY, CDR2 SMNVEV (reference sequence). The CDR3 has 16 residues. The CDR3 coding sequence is TGTGCCAGCAGTTCCCTTAGCGGTTCCCCCACAGATACGCAGTATTTT. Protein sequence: CASSSLSGSPTDTQYF.

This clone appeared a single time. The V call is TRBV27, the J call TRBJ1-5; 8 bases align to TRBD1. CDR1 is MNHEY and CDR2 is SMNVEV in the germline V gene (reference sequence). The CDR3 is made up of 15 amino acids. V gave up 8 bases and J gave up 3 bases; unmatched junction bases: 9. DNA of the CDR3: TGTGCCAGCCGGCCCGGACAGGGTCTCAATCAGCCCCAGCATTTT. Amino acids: CASRPGQGLNQPQHF.

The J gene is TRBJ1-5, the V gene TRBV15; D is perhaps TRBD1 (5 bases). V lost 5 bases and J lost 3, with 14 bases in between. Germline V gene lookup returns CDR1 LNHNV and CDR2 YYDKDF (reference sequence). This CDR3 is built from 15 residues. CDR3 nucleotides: TGTGCCACCAGCCCCCAGCGACAGACCAATCAGCCCCAGCATTTT. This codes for CATSPQRQTNQPQHF. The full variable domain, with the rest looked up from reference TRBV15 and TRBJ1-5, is DAMVIQNPRYQVTQFGKPVTLSCSQTLNHNVMYWYQQKSSQAPKLLFHYYDKDFNNEADTPDNFQSRRPNTSFCFLDIRSPGLGDTAMYLCATSPQRQTNQPQHFGDGTRLSIL.

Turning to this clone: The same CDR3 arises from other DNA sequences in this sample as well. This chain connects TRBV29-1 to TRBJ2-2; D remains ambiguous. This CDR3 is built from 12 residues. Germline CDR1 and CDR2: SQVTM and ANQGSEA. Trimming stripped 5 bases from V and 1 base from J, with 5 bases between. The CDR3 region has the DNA TGCAGCGTTCGACAGAACACCGGGGAGCTGTTTTTT. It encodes CSVRQNTGELFF.

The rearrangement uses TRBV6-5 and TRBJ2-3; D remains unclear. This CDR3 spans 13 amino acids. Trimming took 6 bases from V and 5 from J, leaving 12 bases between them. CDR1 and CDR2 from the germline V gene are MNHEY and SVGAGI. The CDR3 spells CASRDGWIDTQYF. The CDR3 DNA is TGTGCCAGCAGGGACGGATGGATAGATACGCAGTATTTT.

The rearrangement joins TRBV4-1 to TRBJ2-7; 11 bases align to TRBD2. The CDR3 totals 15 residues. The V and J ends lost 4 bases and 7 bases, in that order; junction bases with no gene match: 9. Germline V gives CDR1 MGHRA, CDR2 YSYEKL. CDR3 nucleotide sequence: TGCGCCAGCAGCCCGACTAGCGGGATAACGAGGGAGCAGTACTTC. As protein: CASSPTSGITREQYF.

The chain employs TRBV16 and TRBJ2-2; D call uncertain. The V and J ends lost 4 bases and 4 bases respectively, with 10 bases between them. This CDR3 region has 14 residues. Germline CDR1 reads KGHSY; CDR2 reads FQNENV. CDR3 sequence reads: CASSLDQLTGELFF. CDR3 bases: TGTGCCAGCAGCCTAGATCAGCTCACCGGGGAGCTGTTTTTT.

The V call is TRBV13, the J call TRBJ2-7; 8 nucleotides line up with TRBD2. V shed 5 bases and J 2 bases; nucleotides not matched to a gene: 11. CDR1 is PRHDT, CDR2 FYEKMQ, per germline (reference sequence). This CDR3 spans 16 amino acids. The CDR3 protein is CASSPGRAGATYEQYF. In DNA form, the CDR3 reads TGTGCCAGCAGCCCGGGGCGAGCGGGAGCCACCTACGAGCAGTACTTC.

The CDR3 protein is CASSPWDGNTEAFF. The CDR3 coding sequence is TGTGCCAGTAGTCCGTGGGACGGCAACACTGAAGCTTTCTTT. The chain carries TRBV19 and TRBJ1-1; the D gene is possibly TRBD1 (5 bases). Germline values: CDR1 LNHDA, CDR2 SQIVND (reference sequence). V was pared by 5 bases and J by 2 bases, with 12 bases between. The length of the CDR3 is 14 residues.

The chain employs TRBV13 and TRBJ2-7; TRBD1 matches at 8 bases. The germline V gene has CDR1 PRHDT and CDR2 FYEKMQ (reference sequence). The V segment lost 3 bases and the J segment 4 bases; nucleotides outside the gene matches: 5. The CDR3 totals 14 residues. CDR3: CASSFWDRTYEQYF. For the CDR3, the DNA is TGTGCCAGCAGCTTTTGGGACAGGACGTACGAGCAGTACTTC.